These 13 T cell receptor beta chains were all obtained from the same sample, sequenced in a study of T cells in tuberculosis. The time point was: new active TB diagnosis, blood taken before or within 7 days of starting treatment. Profiling relied on immunoSEQ multiplex PCR, and the TCRdb table lists in-frame clones only, not all of them. The sample lists about 49,000 clones; about 95% were seen once. The sample in question was PBMCs, obtained at tuberculosis diagnosis. These receptors all stem from an adult with tuberculosis.

This chain connects TRBV5-4 to TRBJ1-1, with a tentative D call TRBD1 (5 bases). Trimming took 0 bases from V and 1 from J, leaving 10 bases between them. Germline CDR1 SGHNT, CDR2 YYREEE (reference sequence). This CDR3 spans 15 amino acids. CDR3 amino acids: CASSLEQVPNTEAFF. The CDR3 DNA reads as TGTGCCAGCAGCTTGGAACAGGTTCCGAACACTGAAGCTTTCTTT.

The rearrangement links TRBV6-4 to TRBJ2-1; D gene unclear. Deletions cut 3 bases from V and 3 bases from J, with 12 bases between. The germline V gene encodes CDR1 MRHNA and CDR2 SNTAGT. The CDR3 spans 15 residues. The CDR3 here is CASSDTDKNYNEQFF. The CDR3 DNA sequence: TGTGCCAGCAGTGATACAGATAAAAACTACAATGAGCAGTTCTTC.

The J gene is TRBJ1-2, the V gene TRBV12-5; unclear D gene. The CDR3 runs to 12 residues. Germline V gene data show CDR1 as LGHNT and CDR2 as FRNRAP. Trimming left V 7 bases short and J 3 bases short, with 9 bases between. This CDR3 reads CASAAGDYGYTF. The CDR3 DNA reads as TGTGCTAGTGCGGCCGGGGACTATGGCTACACCTTC.

CDR3 region: CASSLVLGGGDTEAFF. The CDR3 DNA reads as TGCGCCAGCAGCTTGGTCCTTGGGGGAGGCGACACTGAAGCTTTCTTT. The V call is TRBV5-1, the J call TRBJ1-1; perhaps TRBD1 as D (5 bases). The CDR3 runs to 16 residues. Per germline, CDR1 SGHRS and CDR2 YFSETQ. V lost 0 bases and J lost 3, with 15 bases in between.

The V call is TRBV29-1, the J call TRBJ2-5; 7 bases are shared with TRBD1. The CDR3 extends over 12 amino acids. Trimming at V came to 4 bases and at J to 1 base, leaving 0 bases not matched to a gene. Per germline, CDR1 SQVTM and CDR2 ANQGSEA. CDR3 sequence: CSVGQGQETQYF. The CDR3, as DNA: TGCAGCGTTGGACAGGGCCAAGAGACCCAGTACTTC. Full variable domain (outside the CDR3, taken from reference TRBV29-1 and TRBJ2-5): SAVISQKPSRDICQRGTSLTIQCQVDSQVTMMFWYRQQPGQSLTLIATANQGSEATYESGFVIDKFPISRPNLTFSTLTVSNMSPEDSSIYLCSVGQGQETQYFGPGTRLLVL.

This clone was observed once. The genes are TRBV29-1 and TRBJ1-2; TRBD1 matches at 7 bases. The CDR3 consists of 12 residues. Germline loops: CDR1 SQVTM, CDR2 ANQGSEA. Trimming cost V 8 bases and J 6 bases; bases outside gene matches: 9. CDR3 sequence: CSIQGQVDGYTF. The CDR3 DNA is TGCAGCATACAAGGACAGGTGGATGGCTACACCTTC.

The chain combines TRBV6-5 with TRBJ1-1; 10 bases align to TRBD1. Trimming took 6 bases from V and 5 from J; bases not matched to a gene: 6. This CDR3 has 14 residues. CDR1 MNHEY and CDR2 SVGAGI come from the germline V gene. The chain's CDR3 is CASRKDRGGTEAFF. As DNA, the CDR3 is TGTGCCAGCAGGAAGGACAGGGGGGGAACTGAAGCTTTCTTT.

This chain joins TRBV4-1 and TRBJ2-2; a possible D gene is TRBD1 (6 bases). Germline loops: CDR1 MGHRA, CDR2 YSYEKL. Trimming stripped 1 base from V and 4 bases from J, with 16 bases between. The CDR3 is 17 residues long. The CDR3 spells CASSQARTDPRTGELFF. CDR3 bases: TGCGCCAGCAGCCAAGCCAGGACAGACCCACGCACCGGGGAGCTGTTTTTT.

The rearrangement links TRBV30 to TRBJ1-1; tentatively, D is TRBD1 (5 bases). The CDR3 runs to 13 residues. V was pared by 0 bases and J by 4 bases, with 9 bases between. The germline V gene encodes CDR1 GTSNPN and CDR2 SVGIG (reference sequence). The CDR3 DNA follows: TGTGCCTGGAGTGTTGCAGGGCCCACTGAAGCTTTCTTT. Its translation is CAWSVAGPTEAFF.

The V call is TRBV5-1, the J call TRBJ1-2; TRBD1 aligns across 10 bases. The V segment lost 2 bases and the J segment 8 bases; nucleotides outside the gene matches: 9. The CDR3 consists of 15 residues. Germline V lookup: CDR1 SGHRS, CDR2 YFSETQ. CDR3 protein: CASSFSPGQGLGYTF. The CDR3 DNA follows: TGCGCCAGCAGCTTTAGTCCGGGACAGGGGCTCGGCTACACCTTC.

In its sample, this clone was seen once. J is TRBJ1-3 and V is TRBV28; D is unresolved. There are 11 residues in the CDR3. Germline CDR1 and CDR2: MDHEN and SYDVKM. Trimming took 6 bases from V and 6 from J, leaving 6 bases between them. As DNA, the CDR3 is TGTGCCAGCAGCACAGTAAACACCATATATTTT. This codes for CASSTVNTIYF.

This chain links TRBV7-2 with TRBJ1-1; D is perhaps TRBD1 (5 bases). Germline V gene data show CDR1 as SGHTA and CDR2 as FQGNSA. Trimming cost V 5 bases and J 4 bases, with 14 bases left between them. CDR3 length equals 14 residues. The CDR3 region is CASSLSRTSTEAFF. CDR3 nucleotides: TGTGCCAGCAGCCTATCCCGGACAAGCACTGAAGCTTTCTTT.

V and J are TRBV4-3 and TRBJ1-2; 9 positions agree with TRBD1. Germline loops: CDR1 LGHNA, CDR2 YSLEER. The junction had 10 bases not matched to a gene; V was cut back by 4 bases and J by 4 bases. This CDR3 contains 16 residues. CDR3 coding DNA: TGCGCCAGCAGCCGATCCTTCGGACAGGGGTTCTATGGCTACACCTTC. Protein product: CASSRSFGQGFYGYTF.